This TCR beta chain was recovered during a study of T cell repertoires in cytomegalovirus infection. Looking at the study overall: Based on public TCR beta signatures, there were indications of CMV infection and of a matching HLA type.

Trimming took off 4 bases at V and 7 bases at J, with 12 bases between the two ends. CDR3 size: 13 residues. TCRdb itself ran the reads through MiXCR, one entry per CDR3 protein. The table lists around 340,000 distinct CDR3 sequences, almost 30% of them singletons. Points on this clonotype: Antigen: not known.

This chain links TRBV12-3 or TRBV12-4 with TRBJ2-3, with D possibly being TRBD1 (5 bases). The TCR was taken from a human donor in good health (CMV status not recorded). Some clones in this sample may be carry-over from other donors' samples. The sample in question was cultured PBMCs, obtained from culture after CMV antigen stimulation. The CDR3 DNA follows: TGTGCCAGCAGTTACCAGGGCAGTAATACGCAGTATTTT. It specifies CASSYQGSNTQYF.